Below are 6 T cell receptor beta chains sequenced from a single sample in a study of cytomegalovirus exposure and HLA in healthy donors (dated by TCRdb to 2015 to 2018). Library preparation was by the immunoSEQ multiplex PCR assay. For the multiplex PCR, a mixture combining 60 forward primers for TCR Vbeta segments and 13 reverse primers for TCR Jbeta segments was used. TCRdb provides this immuneACCESS table in a form limited to in-frame rearrangements. Some clones are lacking; in checked studies, under half of them reflect an unresolved V gene, and why the rest are absent is not known. In this sample the table shows 40,000 or so clones, 75% to 90% of which occur a single time. The top ten constitute around 8% of the sample. The material sequenced was PBMCs. These TCRs come from a woman between 40 and 50 years old in good health and CMV-seropositive.

This clone was found a few times. This chain connects TRBV2 to TRBJ2-7; tentative D call: TRBD1 (6 bases). The length of the CDR3 is 12 residues. V was cut by 9 bases and J by 5 bases, with 14 bases left in between. Looked up from germline, CDR1 is SNHLY and CDR2 is FYNNEI. The CDR3 DNA sequence: TGTGCCAGTACACAGGGTTACGACGAGCAGTACTTC. It codes for CASTQGYDEQYF.

The gene calls are TRBV28 and TRBJ2-7; D not certain. The CDR3 has 14 amino acids. Trimming left V 3 bases short and J 0 bases short, with 9 bases between. Germline V gives CDR1 MDHEN, CDR2 SYDVKM. In nucleotides, the CDR3 is TGTGCCAGCAGTTTCAGGCAGGTCTCCTACGAGCAGTACTTC. Amino acids: CASSFRQVSYEQYF.

Details on this clone: The identical CDR3 is also encoded by other nucleotide sequences in the sample. The V call is TRBV18, the J call TRBJ2-7, with TRBD1 as a possible D gene (5 bases). CDR1 KGHSH and CDR2 LQKENI come from the germline V gene. CDR3 length equals 13 residues. The germline V and J ends were trimmed by 6 bases and 1 base, with 10 bases remaining between them. The CDR3 nucleotides are TGTGCCAGCTCTCCAACAGGATCCTACGAGCAGTACTTC. It yields the protein CASSPTGSYEQYF.

The rearrangement links TRBV10-1 to TRBJ1-4; TRBD1 might be the D (5 bases). The CDR3 extends over 15 amino acids. The V and J ends lost 8 bases and 0 bases respectively, with 13 bases between them. Germline values: CDR1 WNHNN, CDR2 SYGVQD (reference sequence). The DNA of the CDR3 is TGCGCCAGCGGGGGGACGTTTGCAACTAATGAAAAACTGTTTTTT. It yields the protein CASGGTFATNEKLFF.

The chain is built from TRBV4-1 and TRBJ2-1; 8 nucleotides match TRBD1. This CDR3 comprises 15 residues. Trimming cost V 4 bases and J 8 bases; bases outside gene matches: 10. CDR1 MGHRA and CDR2 YSYEKL come from the germline V gene. This CDR3 reads CASSRQGQVVDEQFF. CDR3 bases: TGCGCCAGCAGCCGTCAGGGACAGGTGGTGGATGAGCAGTTCTTC.

To note about this clone: At one boundary the junction diverges from the germline segment, which might be a read error. The chain couples TRBV5-8 to TRBJ1-2, with a possible D match to TRBD1 (6 bases). The CDR3 has 11 amino acids. Germline V gene lookup returns CDR1 SGHTS and CDR2 YDEGEE. The CDR3 nucleotides read TGTGCCAGCAGCCCCCTACCGGGACACGTATTC. Its translation: CASSPLPGHVF.